The 20 T cell receptor beta chains reported below all come from one sample, sequenced in a study of CD8 T cells in ankylosing spondylitis. Broader study findings: What appeared characteristic of ankylosing spondylitis blood was a TCR beta motif of eight highly homologous variants.

Their cognate antigens are unknown. TCRdb reprocessed the 5' RACE reads with MiXCR, giving one entry per CDR3 protein. This table holds some 330,000 distinct CDR3 sequences, around 8% found once. The sample was blood, either unsorted or a sorted T cell fraction (not recorded which). Receptors were obtained from a male donor with ankylosing spondylitis.

This clonotype occurred many times. Here the CDR3 reads CASSQEFPDRGSGYTF. CDR3 in DNA: TGCGCCAGCAGCCAAGAGTTCCCCGACAGGGGGTCTGGCTACACCTTC. V usage is TRBV4-1 and J usage is TRBJ1-2, with TRBD1 identical over 9 bases. Per the germline V gene, CDR1 is MGHRA and CDR2 is YSYEKL. This CDR3 has 16 residues. Unmatched junction bases numbered 9, after V lost 0 bases and J lost 7 bases.

The table lists this clonotype with a few counts. The chain employs TRBV7-9 and TRBJ2-1, with TRBD2 matching over 10 bases. With V trimmed by 2 bases and J by 7 bases, 8 bases remained unmatched. Germline loops: CDR1 SEHNR, CDR2 FQNEAQ (reference sequence). The CDR3 has 16 residues. The CDR3 loop reads CASSLLAGAGVNEQFF. In nucleotides, the CDR3 is TGTGCCAGCAGCTTACTAGCGGGAGCGGGGGTGAATGAGCAGTTCTTC.

The table lists this clonotype with a count of one. The V gene is TRBV5-1, the J gene TRBJ1-4, with unresolved D. Between the trimmed V and J ends, which lost 5 bases and 3 bases, there was a span of 8 bases. Germline CDR1 and CDR2: SGHRS and YFSETQ. This CDR3 has 13 amino acids. The CDR3 DNA follows: TGCGCCAGCAGGGCCGGGGCTAATGAAAAACTGTTTTTT. This translates into CASRAGANEKLFF.

This clonotype was counted between two and nine times. This chain joins TRBV29-1 and TRBJ2-5, with D perhaps TRBD2 (6 bases). Trimming cost V 6 bases and J 1 base, with 9 bases left between them. Looked up from germline, CDR1 is SQVTM and CDR2 is ANQGSEA. This CDR3 contains 12 residues. The CDR3 sequence: CSVGLTQETQYF. In DNA form, the CDR3 reads TGCAGCGTGGGACTGACCCAAGAGACCCAGTACTTC. Looking up the rest from reference TRBV29-1 and TRBJ2-5 gives the full variable domain: SAVISQKPSRDICQRGTSLTIQCQVDSQVTMMFWYRQQPGQSLTLIATANQGSEATYESGFVIDKFPISRPNLTFSTLTVSNMSPEDSSIYLCSVGLTQETQYFGPGTRLLVL.

This clonotype was picked up many times. The chain recombines TRBV27 with TRBJ2-2; D is uncertain. V was trimmed by 4 bases and J by 2 bases, leaving 11 bases between them. The CDR3 consists of 15 residues. Germline V gives CDR1 MNHEY, CDR2 SMNVEV (reference sequence). The CDR3 here is CASSYQTGNTGELFF. DNA for the CDR3: TGTGCCAGCAGTTATCAGACGGGCAACACCGGGGAGCTGTTTTTT.

This clonotype was counted between two and nine times. This chain links TRBV20-1 with TRBJ2-1; D may be TRBD1 (6 bases). Trimming cost V 0 bases and J 0 bases, with 15 bases left between them. The CDR3 is 17 amino acids. The germline gives CDR1 DFQATT, CDR2 SNEGSKA (reference sequence). The CDR3 region has the DNA TGCAGTGCTAGAGACTCCGGGACACCTAGCTCCTACAATGAGCAGTTCTTC. This sequence encodes CSARDSGTPSSYNEQFF.

The chain employs TRBV5-6 and TRBJ2-1, with D possibly being TRBD1 (6 bases). Trimming pared 4 bases from V and 4 bases from J, leaving 12 bases between. The CDR3 length is 14 residues. Germline V lookup: CDR1 SGHDT, CDR2 YYEEEE. CDR3 nucleotide sequence: TGTGCCAGCAGCATACGGACAGAATACAATGAGCAGTTCTTC. It specifies CASSIRTEYNEQFF.

V is TRBV7-8 and J is TRBJ2-3; TRBD2 agrees at 12 bases. Germline trimming cut 0 bases from V and 4 bases from J; bases unmatched to any gene: 8. Germline-derived CDR1 and CDR2 are SGHVS and FQNEAQ. The CDR3 loop spans 18 amino acids. The CDR3 reads CASSLATGTSGLADTQYF. The CDR3 coding sequence is TGTGCCAGCAGCTTAGCTACCGGGACTAGCGGGTTAGCAGATACGCAGTATTTT.

This clonotype was counted a few times. The chain joins TRBV19 to TRBJ2-7, with TRBD1 matching over 10 bases. Per germline, CDR1 LNHDA and CDR2 SQIVND (reference sequence). This CDR3 has 13 residues. The ends lost 9 bases at V and 6 bases at J; junction bases unmatched: 8. CDR3 nucleotides: TGTGCCAGCGGGGGACAGGGGAGGCTCGAGCAGTACTTC. Translating it yields CASGGQGRLEQYF.

This clonotype was observed at least ten times. The chain combines TRBV5-1 with TRBJ2-7; TRBD2 is a possible D gene (5 bases). CDR3 length equals 15 residues. V lost 0 bases, J lost 0 bases, and 10 bases lay in between. CDR1 SGHRS and CDR2 YFSETQ come from the germline V gene. The DNA of the CDR3 is TGCGCCAGCAGCTTGGTGGTAGCGACCTCCTACGAGCAGTACTTC. Translated, it gives CASSLVVATSYEQYF. Looking up the rest from reference TRBV5-1 and TRBJ2-7 gives the full variable domain: KAGVTQTPRYLIKTRGQQVTLSCSPISGHRSVSWYQQTPGQGLQFLFEYFSETQRNKGNFPGRFSGRQFSNSRSEMNVSTLELGDSALYLCASSLVVATSYEQYFGPGTRLTVT.

This clonotype showed up just a few times. The chain couples TRBV4-2 to TRBJ2-1; TRBD2 matches at 9 bases. CDR1 LGHNA and CDR2 YNFKEQ come from the germline V gene. Trimming at V came to 4 bases and at J to 8 bases, leaving 21 bases not matched to a gene. The CDR3 loop spans 19 amino acids. CDR3 loop: CASSLHRGTELAGPYEQFF. In DNA form, the CDR3 reads TGTGCCAGCAGCCTCCACCGGGGGACGGAGCTAGCGGGACCATATGAGCAGTTCTTC.

This chain links TRBV27 with TRBJ2-2, with 8 bases aligning to TRBD2. Germline CDR1 is MNHEY and CDR2 is SMNVEV (reference sequence). Unmatched junction bases numbered 12, after V lost 3 bases and J lost 3 bases. The length of the CDR3 is 18 residues. The CDR3 sequence is CASSFHVSGNSYTGELFF. The DNA of the CDR3 is TGTGCCAGCAGTTTCCACGTTAGCGGGAATTCGTACACCGGGGAGCTGTTTTTT.

The chain recombines TRBV5-6 with TRBJ2-1, with TRBD2 identical over 9 bases. The CDR3 spans 18 residues. Germline V gives CDR1 SGHDT, CDR2 YYEEEE. The V segment lost 4 bases and the J segment 8 bases; nucleotides outside the gene matches: 19. The CDR3 DNA reads TGTGCCAGCAGCCCAACCAAATATCTAGCGGGGAGGGGACATGAGCAGTTCTTC. This encodes CASSPTKYLAGRGHEQFF.

This chain connects TRBV20-1 to TRBJ1-2; 8 nucleotides align to TRBD1. This CDR3 contains 15 residues. CDR1 and CDR2 from the germline V gene are DFQATT and SNEGSKA (reference sequence). V shed 5 bases, J shed 4 bases, and the junction held 12 bases outside the gene matches. CDR3 amino acids: CSAVPNRDRIYGYTF. The CDR3 nucleotides are TGCAGTGCTGTGCCCAACCGGGACAGGATCTATGGCTACACCTTC.

This chain uses TRBV7-2 with TRBJ2-2; 8 positions agree with TRBD2. CDR3 length: 14 residues. The ends lost 6 bases at V and 6 bases at J; junction bases unmatched: 6. CDR1 is SGHTA and CDR2 is FQGNSA in the germline V gene. The CDR3 protein is CASRPGGRPGELFF. CDR3 coding DNA: TGTGCCAGCAGACCGGGGGGGAGGCCCGGGGAGCTGTTTTTT.

This clonotype was detected many times. This CDR3 is CASSFWGRSSYEQYF. In DNA form, the CDR3 reads TGTGCCAGCAGTTTTTGGGGGAGGTCGTCCTACGAGCAGTACTTC. V and J are TRBV28 and TRBJ2-7; tentatively, D is TRBD2 (6 bases). The CDR3 consists of 15 residues. Germline CDR1 MDHEN, CDR2 SYDVKM. Trimming took off 3 bases at V and 1 base at J, with 13 bases between the two ends.

The CDR3: CASSYRSSNQPQHF. The DNA of the CDR3 is TGTGCCAGCAGTTACCGCAGCAGCAATCAGCCCCAGCATTTT. The chain employs TRBV6-5 and TRBJ1-5; D is unclear. The CDR3 sequence is 14 residues long. The germline V and J ends were trimmed by 2 bases and 1 base, with 6 bases remaining between them. Germline CDR1 MNHEY, CDR2 SVGAGI.

The chain recombines TRBV11-1 with TRBJ2-1; a possible D gene is TRBD2 (6 bases). V was trimmed by 2 bases and J by 0 bases, leaving 17 bases between them. The CDR3 covers 18 residues. The V gene's germline CDR1 is SGHAT and CDR2 FQDESV (reference sequence). The CDR3 loop is CASSLLGRRESSYNEQFF. The CDR3 bases are TGTGCCAGCAGCTTATTAGGGCGGCGGGAAAGCTCCTACAATGAGCAGTTCTTC.

This clonotype was seen at least ten times. The genes are TRBV5-1 and TRBJ2-2; D may match TRBD1 or TRBD2 (5 bases each). V lost 5 bases to trimming and J lost 2 bases, with 22 bases between them. This CDR3 comprises 18 residues. Germline assignment: CDR1 SGHRS and CDR2 YFSETQ. In DNA form, the CDR3 reads TGCGCCAGCAGTTCGGTCCCTCAGGGCGGGCTAAACACCGGGGAGCTGTTTTTT. Its protein product is CASSSVPQGGLNTGELFF.

J is TRBJ2-2 and V is TRBV7-9; no reliable D call. Trimming cost V 4 bases and J 7 bases, with 10 bases left between them. The CDR3 extends over 13 amino acids. Germline CDR1 and CDR2: SEHNR and FQNEAQ (reference sequence). This CDR3 is CASSSRVYGELFF. CDR3 nucleotides: TGTGCCAGCAGCTCAAGGGTGTACGGGGAGCTGTTTTTT.